This T cell receptor beta chain was sequenced for a study of T cells in Graves' hyperthyroidism and ophthalmopathy. Using RNA transcripts as the source, TCR beta CDR3 regions were amplified. Using the HTBI primer set, a first-round RT-PCR was run on the TCR CDR3. One entry per CDR3 protein, called by TCRdb with MiXCR from the multiplex PCR reads. The repertoire consists of 500,000 to 650,000 distinct CDR3 sequences, with about 20% occurring once and the leading ten covering 45% to 50%. This clonotype was detected many times. Its matching antigen is unknown. One end of the junction fails to match germline, which may point to a read error. Whole-study results and caveats: In validation, the model predicted ophthalmopathy. These predictions came a median approximately 6.5 months before onset.

Sequences were obtained from blood. This TCR was sampled from a man in his forties with Graves' ophthalmopathy.

The CDR3 reads CASSSFPSSEQYF. In nucleotides, the CDR3 is TGTGCCAGCAGCTCTTTCCCTTCCTCCGAGCAGTACTTC. The rearrangement uses TRBV7-2 and TRBJ2-7; D gene uncertain. Germline V gene data show CDR1 as SGHTA and CDR2 as FQGNSA. The CDR3 covers 13 residues.